This T cell receptor (beta chain) was recovered during a study of shared clonotypes between healthy human individuals. In the study overall: A couple of female and a few male donors aged 18 to 49 were enrolled.

V lost 7 bases to trimming and J lost 5 bases, with 11 bases between them. CDR3 length: 12 residues. The germline V gene has CDR1 SEHNR and CDR2 FQNEAQ (reference sequence). This table comes from immunoSEQ multiplex PCR, and its TCRdb copy is limited to in-frame clones, with some not included. This sample carries some 2,500,000 clones, more than 85% of them seen once, and the ten largest clones take roughly 0.36%. The specimen was naive CD4+ T cells from PBMCs. Sample subset: CD45RA+ positively selected. This receptor was identified in a man aged 18 to 29 in good health. Some clones in this sample may be carry-over from other donors' samples. This chain connects TRBV7-9 to TRBJ2-5; D not resolved. In DNA form, the CDR3 reads TGTGCCAGCACCCACGTCGGGGAGACCCAGTACTTC. This translates into CASTHVGETQYF.